The 20 T cell receptor beta chains below all came from one sample that was sequenced in a study of spatial heterogeneity in lung cancer. Study-wide points: Higher tumor mutation counts went along with higher counts of expanded intratumoral alpha and beta TCRs.

Time point defined: sample taken at primary tumor resection. TCRdb re-derived calls from the 5' RACE reads in MiXCR, one entry per CDR3 protein. In the table there are around 9,300 distinct CDR3 sequences, under 70% of which are singletons. Their recognized antigens are unknown. The source was lung tumor tissue, collected at surgery. These TCRs come from a female donor with early-stage non-small cell lung cancer.

In DNA form, the CDR3 reads TGTGCCAGCAGATCAACCACAGGAGAGTCTAACTATGGCTACACCTTC. As protein: CASRSTTGESNYGYTF. The chain links TRBV28 to TRBJ1-2, with D perhaps TRBD1 (5 bases). The CDR3 extends over 16 amino acids. V was shortened by 6 bases and J by 0 bases, with 17 bases between the two germline ends. CDR1 is MDHEN, CDR2 SYDVKM, per germline.

The chain carries TRBV2 and TRBJ2-1; TRBD2 aligns across 14 bases. CDR1 is SNHLY, CDR2 FYNNEI, per germline. The length of the CDR3 is 15 residues. V was pared by 8 bases and J by 10 bases, with 10 bases of the junction left unmatched. The CDR3 protein is CASGRLAGGPAEQFF. Written as DNA, the CDR3 is TGTGCCAGCGGTAGACTAGCGGGGGGGCCAGCCGAGCAGTTCTTC.

The chain couples TRBV5-4 to TRBJ2-2; D gene uncertain. The CDR3 loop spans 15 amino acids. Between the trimmed V and J ends, which lost 0 bases and 2 bases, there was a span of 8 bases. The germline V gene encodes CDR1 SGHNT and CDR2 YYREEE (reference sequence). The DNA of the CDR3 is TGTGCCAGCAGCTTGGACCCTCGCAACACCGGGGAGCTGTTTTTT. As protein: CASSLDPRNTGELFF.

This clonotype has just a few counts. The chain combines TRBV10-3 with TRBJ2-1; D unclear. V lost 5 bases and J lost 9, with 8 bases in between. The germline CDR1 and CDR2 sequences are ENHRY and SYGVKD. This CDR3 is 11 amino acids long. The CDR3 sequence: CAISSLGEQFF. The CDR3 coding sequence is TGTGCCATCAGTTCCCTCGGTGAGCAGTTCTTC.

This clonotype was counted only a few times. This chain joins TRBV7-2 and TRBJ1-5; no clear D. Trimming cost V 0 bases and J 5 bases, with 8 bases left between them. The V gene's germline CDR1 is SGHTA and CDR2 FQGNSA. This CDR3 has 14 residues. CDR3 residues: CASSLAPGDQPQHF. CDR3 coding DNA: TGTGCCAGCAGCTTAGCACCTGGAGATCAGCCCCAGCATTTT. Full variable domain (rest looked up from reference TRBV7-2 and TRBJ1-5): GAGVSQSPSNKVTEKGKDVELRCDPISGHTALYWYRQSLGQGLEFLIYFQGNSAPDKSGLPSDRFSAERTGGSVSTLTIQRTQQEDSAVYLCASSLAPGDQPQHFGDGTRLSIL.

The chain employs TRBV5-8 and TRBJ1-2, with 9 positions matching TRBD1. Germline V gene lookup returns CDR1 SGHTS and CDR2 YDEGEE. The V and J ends lost 0 bases and 12 bases, in that order; junction bases with no gene match: 6. This CDR3 spans 13 amino acids. The CDR3 loop is CASSLADGQGHTF. The CDR3 bases are TGTGCCAGCAGCTTGGCGGACGGACAGGGGCACACCTTC.

This sequence joins TRBV5-6 and TRBJ2-3, with D unclear. The germline CDR1 and CDR2 sequences are SGHDT and YYEEEE. Between the trimmed V and J ends, which lost 2 bases and 4 bases, there was a span of 2 bases. The CDR3 is 11 amino acids. This CDR3 is CASSFADTQYF. The CDR3 bases are TGTGCCAGCAGCTTCGCAGATACGCAGTATTTT. Based on the CDR3 plus reference TRBV5-6 and TRBJ2-3, the full variable domain is DAGVTQSPTHLIKTRGQQVTLRCSPKSGHDTVSWYQQALGQGPQFIFQYYEEEERQRGNFPDRFSGHQFPNYSSELNVNALLLGDSALYLCASSFADTQYFGPGTRLTVL.

This CDR3 reads CASSPGTKGTEAFF. CDR3 in DNA: TGTGCCAGCAGCCCGGGCACTAAGGGAACTGAAGCTTTCTTT. The rearrangement links TRBV3-1 to TRBJ1-1; D is ambiguous. The CDR3 consists of 14 residues. From germline, CDR1 is LGHDT and CDR2 YNNKEL (reference sequence). Between the trimmed V and J ends, which lost 4 bases and 5 bases, there was a span of 14 bases.

J is TRBJ2-3 and V is TRBV4-2; TRBD2 agrees at 7 bases. Per the germline V gene, CDR1 is LGHNA and CDR2 is YNFKEQ. This CDR3 is built from 16 residues. J gave up 2 bases and V 4 bases, and 9 bases lay outside the gene matches. The CDR3 DNA follows: TGTGCCAGCAGCCTCCGTCCTGGGGGGGACACAGATACGCAGTATTTT. Its protein product is CASSLRPGGDTDTQYF.

V usage is TRBV28 and J usage is TRBJ1-1; D ambiguous. This CDR3 region has 13 residues. The germline V gene has CDR1 MDHEN and CDR2 SYDVKM. The V end lost 6 bases, the J end lost 2 bases, and 10 bases lay between the germline ends. The CDR3 loop is CASRDTGNTEAFF. In DNA, the CDR3 is TGTGCCAGCAGAGACACGGGAAACACTGAAGCTTTCTTT.

This clonotype was seen more than once but under ten times. The genes are TRBV5-5 and TRBJ1-2; no firm D call. This CDR3 comprises 13 residues. V was clipped by 5 bases and J by 2 bases, with 10 bases between them. Germline V gene data show CDR1 as SGHKS and CDR2 as YYEKEE (reference sequence). CDR3 sequence (DNA): TGTGCCAGCAGGTCCGGGCTGAACTATGGCTACACCTTC. It specifies CASRSGLNYGYTF.

In its sample, this clonotype was seen once. V is TRBV6-6 and J is TRBJ2-3; possible D gene TRBD1, 6 bases. The germline V gene has CDR1 MNHNY and CDR2 SVGAGI (reference sequence). V gave up 2 bases and J gave up 1 base, with 16 bases separating them. The CDR3 is made up of 17 amino acids. The CDR3 nucleotides are TGTGCCAGCAGTTACGACTCCCAGGGGTACCGCACAGATACGCAGTATTTT. Its translation: CASSYDSQGYRTDTQYF.

This clonotype was counted only a few times. The J gene is TRBJ2-7, the V gene TRBV7-2, with unresolved D. Germline V gives CDR1 SGHTA, CDR2 FQGNSA. The CDR3 is 15 residues long. The ends were cut back, 5 bases at V and 4 bases at J, with 18 bases in the middle. The CDR3 DNA is TGTGCCAGCAGCCTGGATACCTGGGGTTCGTACGAGCAGTACTTC. This sequence encodes CASSLDTWGSYEQYF.

The V gene is TRBV5-4, the J gene TRBJ2-7; weak D call: TRBD1 (6 bases). Germline CDR1 is SGHNT and CDR2 is YYREEE (reference sequence). Trimming took off 3 bases at V and 5 bases at J, with 18 bases between the two ends. The length of the CDR3 is 15 residues. CDR3 coding DNA: TGTGCCAGCAGCTGGGCCAGGGGAAGGGATCACGAGCAGTACTTC. Its translation: CASSWARGRDHEQYF.

In its sample, this clonotype was seen once. The chain links TRBV10-3 to TRBJ2-7; no clear D gene. With 3 bases removed from V and 2 bases from J, the gap between germline ends came to 5 bases. CDR1 and CDR2 (germline): ENHRY, SYGVKD. This CDR3 contains 12 residues. The CDR3 DNA is TGTGCCATCAGTGAAAATACCTACGAGCAGTACTTC. This codes for CAISENTYEQYF.

The chain links TRBV15 to TRBJ2-3, with unresolved D. CDR1 is LNHNV and CDR2 is YYDKDF in the germline V gene (reference sequence). V was pared by 5 bases and J by 3 bases, with 12 bases between. The CDR3 loop spans 14 amino acids. CDR3 DNA: TGTGCCACCAGCCCCCACCGTCGAACAGATACGCAGTATTTT. Amino acids: CATSPHRRTDTQYF. Based on the CDR3 plus reference TRBV15 and TRBJ2-3, the full variable domain is DAMVIQNPRYQVTQFGKPVTLSCSQTLNHNVMYWYQQKSSQAPKLLFHYYDKDFNNEADTPDNFQSRRPNTSFCFLDIRSPGLGDTAMYLCATSPHRRTDTQYFGPGTRLTVL.

Only a few counts were recorded for this clonotype. V gene TRBV20-1 combines with J gene TRBJ2-3; 7 bases agree with TRBD2. CDR3 length: 14 residues. Per the germline V gene, CDR1 is DFQATT and CDR2 is SNEGSKA (reference sequence). Trimming cost V 5 bases and J 1 base; bases outside gene matches: 6. The CDR3 sequence: CSAGRDGRTDTQYF. Here the CDR3 DNA reads TGCAGTGCTGGGAGGGACGGTCGCACAGATACGCAGTATTTT.

This clonotype is termed medium-sized. The J gene is TRBJ1-2, the V gene TRBV6-1, with D possibly matching TRBD1 (6 bases). Germline V CDR1 and CDR2: MNHNS, SASEGT. V was pared by 6 bases and J by 7 bases, with 18 bases between. This CDR3 contains 14 residues. The CDR3 loop is CASSRGQSGSGYTF. For the CDR3, the DNA is TGTGCCAGCAGCCGAGGACAGAGTGGTTCTGGCTACACCTTC.

The V call is TRBV2, the J call TRBJ1-1, with D unclear. Germline CDR1 is SNHLY and CDR2 is FYNNEI. This CDR3 contains 11 residues. Trimming removed 1 base at V and 11 bases at J, with 8 bases between. The CDR3 nucleotides read TGTGCCAGCAGTGAAGATCCCGTCGCTTTCTTT. Encoded protein: CASSEDPVAFF.

In its sample, this clonotype was seen a few times. The V and J genes are TRBV19 and TRBJ1-1; no clear D gene. The CDR3 totals 13 residues. Trimming stripped 2 bases from V and 0 bases from J, with 4 bases between. The V gene's germline CDR1 is LNHDA and CDR2 SQIVND (reference sequence). In DNA, the CDR3 is TGTGCCAGTAGTATAACCATGAACACTGAAGCTTTCTTT. Its protein product is CASSITMNTEAFF.